A single sample is the source of the 15 T cell receptor beta chains below, sequenced in a study of T cell repertoires in ileal Crohn's disease (dated by TCRdb to the late 2010s). Library creation used the immunoSEQ multiplex PCR assay. TCRdb's version of the immuneACCESS table is confined to in-frame rearrangements and falls short of the full clone set. An unresolved V gene accounts for under half of the shortfall where checked; the remainder is of unknown origin. This sample has around 15,000 clones in its table, and around 80% of those were observed once. The ten largest clones take up 11% to 15% of the sample. In light of the paper, this sample's time point label describes: inflamed ileum from the surgical specimen. Sequencing was done on a sample of ileal tissue. These receptors originate from an adult with Crohn's disease.

This chain joins TRBV4-2 and TRBJ1-3; 12 bases are a match to TRBD1. Unmatched junction bases numbered 13, after V lost 2 bases and J lost 2 bases. Germline values: CDR1 LGHNA, CDR2 YNFKEQ. The CDR3 loop spans 20 amino acids. CDR3 protein: CASSQLYRDRGLETGNTIYF. The CDR3 coding sequence is TGTGCCAGCAGCCAACTATACCGGGACAGGGGGCTCGAAACTGGAAACACCATATATTTT.

The chain combines TRBV28 with TRBJ1-2; D may be TRBD1 (5 bases). This CDR3 spans 15 amino acids. CDR1 and CDR2 from the germline V gene are MDHEN and SYDVKM. The V end was cut by 3 bases, the J end by 2 bases, with 13 bases between. Here the CDR3 reads CASSFLGLMNYGYTF. DNA of the CDR3: TGTGCCAGCAGTTTCCTGGGACTGATGAACTATGGCTACACCTTC.

This clone was seen only a few times. This rearrangement joins TRBV29-1 to TRBJ1-6; D gene unclear. CDR1 SQVTM and CDR2 ANQGSEA come from the germline V gene. The CDR3 has 14 residues. Trimming removed 7 bases at V and 2 bases at J, with 12 bases between. The CDR3 here is CSGSYKTYNSPLHF. CDR3 coding DNA: TGCAGCGGTAGTTATAAGACCTATAATTCACCCCTCCACTTT.

V and J are TRBV2 and TRBJ2-2, with D perhaps matching TRBD2 (6 bases). This CDR3 is 15 amino acids long. V lost 2 bases, J lost 3 bases, and 10 bases lay in between. Looked up from germline, CDR1 is SNHLY and CDR2 is FYNNEI. The CDR3 loop is CASSESGEDTGELFF. CDR3 nucleotide sequence: TGTGCCAGCAGTGAATCGGGGGAGGACACCGGGGAGCTGTTTTTT.

This clone was seen just once. The chain couples TRBV2 to TRBJ2-7, with TRBD1 as a possible D gene (7 bases). CDR3 length equals 16 residues. V gave up 11 bases and J gave up 4 bases, with 27 bases separating them. Per germline, CDR1 SNHLY and CDR2 FYNNEI. The CDR3 DNA reads TGTGCCGGGGGGACATCGACAGGGCCCTTTGGTTACGAGCAGTACTTC. Translation gives CAGGTSTGPFGYEQYF. The full variable domain, in which reference TRBV2 and TRBJ2-7 provide the parts outside the CDR3, is EPEVTQTPSHQVTQMGQEVILRCVPISNHLYFYWYRQILGQKVEFLVSFYNNEISEKSEIFDDQFSVERPDGSNFTLKIRSTKLEDSAMYFCAGGTSTGPFGYEQYFGPGTRLTVT.

V and J are TRBV30 and TRBJ1-5; no clear D gene. V was trimmed by 1 base and J by 1 base, leaving 5 bases between them. Germline V gene sequence: CDR1 GTSNPN, CDR2 SVGIG (reference sequence). This CDR3 has 13 amino acids. The CDR3 sequence: CAWSEDSNQPQHF. In nucleotides, the CDR3 is TGTGCCTGGAGTGAGGACAGCAATCAGCCCCAGCATTTT. The full variable domain, rest sourced from reference TRBV30 and TRBJ1-5, is SQTIHQWPATLVQPVGSPLSLECTVEGTSNPNLYWYRQAAGRGLQLLFYSVGIGQISSEVPQNLSASRPQDRQFILSSKKLLLSDSGFYLCAWSEDSNQPQHFGDGTRLSIL.

The J gene is TRBJ2-2, the V gene TRBV5-4; D is undetermined. The CDR3 is made up of 13 amino acids. From germline, CDR1 is SGHNT and CDR2 YYREEE (reference sequence). Trimming took 1 base from V and 4 from J, leaving 5 bases between them. The CDR3 nucleotides are TGTGCCAGCAGCTTGAGAAGCACCGGGGAGCTGTTTTTT. This gives the protein CASSLRSTGELFF. Together with reference TRBV5-4 and TRBJ2-2, the CDR3 gives the full variable domain: ETGVTQSPTHLIKTRGQQVTLRCSSQSGHNTVSWYQQALGQGPQFIFQYYREEENGRGNFPPRFSGLQFPNYSSELNVNALELDDSALYLCASSLRSTGELFFGEGSRLTVL.

The chain combines TRBV10-1 with TRBJ2-1; 7 bases fit TRBD1. Germline trimming cut 6 bases from V and 0 bases from J; bases unmatched to any gene: 5. The CDR3 sequence is 15 residues long. Germline V lookup: CDR1 WNHNN, CDR2 SYGVQD (reference sequence). This CDR3 reads CASRETGSSYNEQFF. The CDR3 nucleotides are TGCGCCAGCAGGGAGACAGGGAGCTCCTACAATGAGCAGTTCTTC.

This chain links TRBV5-1 with TRBJ2-5, with 8 bases fitting TRBD2. The CDR3 totals 16 residues. Germline V gene sequence: CDR1 SGHRS, CDR2 YFSETQ. J lost 5 bases, V lost 1 base, and 10 bases had no gene match. CDR3 sequence reads: CASSLNAGGSSETQYF. The CDR3, as DNA: TGCGCCAGCAGCTTGAATGCGGGGGGTAGTTCGGAGACCCAGTACTTC.

The chain carries TRBV7-2 and TRBJ2-1; tentative D call: TRBD1 (5 bases). The CDR3 contains 17 residues. Germline CDR1 is SGHTA and CDR2 is FQGNSA. Deletions cut 1 base from V and 2 bases from J, with 15 bases between. CDR3 nucleotides: TGTGCCAGCAGCTTAGGAAGGGGAAGGGTCACCTACAATGAGCAGTTCTTC. Translation gives CASSLGRGRVTYNEQFF.

Only one count was recorded for this clone. The gene calls are TRBV4-2 and TRBJ2-7; D uncertain. The V and J ends lost 0 bases and 0 bases respectively, with 6 bases between them. Germline-derived CDR1 and CDR2 are LGHNA and YNFKEQ. The CDR3 extends over 14 amino acids. The CDR3 nucleotides are TGTGCCAGCAGCCAAGAGGCCGACTCCTACGAGCAGTACTTC. It codes for CASSQEADSYEQYF.

This chain links TRBV19 with TRBJ2-7; TRBD2 is a possible D gene (5 bases). This CDR3 spans 18 amino acids. Trimming left V 0 bases short and J 0 bases short, with 18 bases between. CDR1 and CDR2 from the germline V gene are LNHDA and SQIVND (reference sequence). Here the CDR3 DNA reads TGTGCCAGTAGTATAGATCTCCCCGCCCCGGGGAGCTCCTACGAGCAGTACTTC. It is translated as CASSIDLPAPGSSYEQYF.

CDR3 DNA sequence: TGCGCCAGCAGCTTCGGGCGGAACACTGAAGCTTTCTTT. This translates into CASSFGRNTEAFF. The chain is built from TRBV5-1 and TRBJ1-1; D is ambiguous. Trimming left V 2 bases short and J 1 base short, with 6 bases between. This CDR3 is 13 amino acids long. Germline CDR1 reads SGHRS; CDR2 reads YFSETQ.

This chain connects TRBV6-5 to TRBJ1-2; tentative D call: TRBD1 (5 bases). CDR3 length: 12 residues. The V and J ends lost 7 bases and 5 bases respectively, with 11 bases between them. The germline CDR1 and CDR2 sequences are MNHEY and SVGAGI. CDR3 coding DNA: TGTGCCAGCACCAATGAGGGGTATGGCTACACCTTC. Translating gives CASTNEGYGYTF.

The chain joins TRBV7-9 to TRBJ2-5, with TRBD2 matching over 8 bases. V lost 10 bases, J lost 5 bases, and 9 bases stayed unmatched. Looked up from germline, CDR1 is SEHNR and CDR2 is FQNEAQ (reference sequence). CDR3 size: 13 residues. The CDR3 DNA reads as TGTGCCATGTCGGGGGGGACCCGGGAGACCCAGTACTTC. Protein sequence: CAMSGGTRETQYF.